A single sample gave rise to the 17 T cell receptor beta chains below, sequenced in a study of blood T cell repertoires in COVID-19. Profiling relied on immunoSEQ multiplex PCR, and the TCRdb table lists in-frame clones only, not all of them. The sample includes a few hundred thousand clones, 70% to 90% of them seen just once. The sequenced material came from PBMCs or T cells enriched from blood (not recorded which). Source of these receptors: a woman aged 45-59 years who had recovered from COVID-19.

The chain is built from TRBV28 and TRBJ2-7, with 10 bases matching TRBD1. Per germline, CDR1 MDHEN and CDR2 SYDVKM. There are 18 residues in the CDR3. Losses at the gene ends were 1 base for V and 3 bases for J; bases not matched to a gene: 12. The CDR3 protein is CASSLSLGQGPKGYEQYF. The CDR3 nucleotides are TGTGCCAGCAGTTTATCCTTGGGACAGGGGCCGAAAGGCTACGAGCAGTACTTC.

V is TRBV12-3 or TRBV12-4 and J is TRBJ1-2; 7 positions match TRBD1. Losses at the gene ends were 5 bases for V and 7 bases for J; bases not matched to a gene: 7. This CDR3 has 13 amino acids. CDR3 sequence (DNA): TGTGCCAGCAGTGAGACAGGGTCGGCTGGCTACACCTTC. Protein: CASSETGSAGYTF.

The chain employs TRBV30 and TRBJ2-7, with 7 positions matching TRBD1. CDR1 and CDR2 (germline): GTSNPN, SVGIG (reference sequence). This CDR3 region has 15 residues. V shed 3 bases, J shed 0 bases, and the junction held 8 bases outside the gene matches. This chain's CDR3 is CAWRGDRESSYEQYF. CDR3 nucleotide sequence: TGTGCCTGGAGGGGAGACAGGGAGAGCTCCTACGAGCAGTACTTC.

The chain carries TRBV18 and TRBJ1-1; TRBD1 might be the D (6 bases). V was trimmed by 4 bases and J by 0 bases, leaving 18 bases between them. This CDR3 has 17 amino acids. Germline V gene sequence: CDR1 KGHSH, CDR2 LQKENI. DNA for the CDR3: TGTGCCAGCTCACTAGCCCGGACAGCCGGAATGAACACTGAAGCTTTCTTT. It is translated as CASSLARTAGMNTEAFF.

The CDR3 loop is CASSFGDTDQETQYF. The CDR3 coding sequence is TGTGCCAGCAGTTTCGGGGATACGGACCAAGAGACCCAGTACTTC. The chain uses TRBV28 and TRBJ2-5; maybe TRBD2 (5 bases). The CDR3 length is 15 residues. CDR1 MDHEN and CDR2 SYDVKM come from the germline V gene. V lost 3 bases and J lost 0, with 11 bases in between. Full variable domain (remainder filled in from reference TRBV28 and TRBJ2-5): DVKVTQSSRYLVKRTGEKVFLECVQDMDHENMFWYRQDPGLGLRLIYFSYDVKMKEKGDIPEGYSVSREKKERFSLILESASTNQTSMYLCASSFGDTDQETQYFGPGTRLLVL.

The rearrangement links TRBV14 to TRBJ1-5; the D gene is possibly TRBD1 (6 bases). The length of the CDR3 is 14 residues. The germline CDR1 and CDR2 sequences are SGHDN and FVKESK. V dropped 6 bases and J dropped 2 bases, with 11 bases sitting between them. The CDR3 DNA follows: TGTGCCAGCAGTCCAGGGGAAGGCAATCAGCCCCAGCATTTT. Its protein is CASSPGEGNQPQHF.

Here the CDR3 reads CASSVAGLGEATQYF. Written as DNA, the CDR3 is TGTGCCAGCAGTGTGGCGGGACTGGGGGAAGCGACCCAGTACTTC. The rearrangement links TRBV2 to TRBJ2-5; perhaps TRBD2 as D (6 bases). CDR1 and CDR2 from the germline V gene are SNHLY and FYNNEI. The CDR3 length is 15 residues. V lost 4 bases, J lost 7 bases, and 19 bases lay in between.

The J gene is TRBJ1-2, the V gene TRBV5-1; D is unresolved. The CDR3 contains 14 residues. CDR1 and CDR2 from the germline V gene are SGHRS and YFSETQ. Trimming took 0 bases from V and 2 from J, leaving 8 bases between them. The CDR3 nucleotides are TGCGCCAGCAGCTTGGATAGCAGAAACTATGGCTACACCTTC. Translation: CASSLDSRNYGYTF.

V gene TRBV27 combines with J gene TRBJ2-6; TRBD1 is a possible D gene (5 bases). The germline V gene has CDR1 MNHEY and CDR2 SMNVEV (reference sequence). The CDR3 is 15 residues long. Deletions cut 3 bases from V and 4 bases from J, with 10 bases between. Written as DNA, the CDR3 is TGTGCCAGCAGTTTCGAAGGGGTCGGGGCCAACGTCCTGACTTTC. Translating gives CASSFEGVGANVLTF. The complete variable domain, with remaining parts taken from reference TRBV27 and TRBJ2-6, reads EAQVTQNPRYLITVTGKKLTVTCSQNMNHEYMSWYRQDPGLGLRQIYYSMNVEVTDKGDVPEGYKVSRKEKRNFPLILESPSPNQTSLYFCASSFEGVGANVLTFGAGSRLTVL.

The J gene is TRBJ1-1, the V gene TRBV12-3 or TRBV12-4, with unresolved D. The CDR3 loop spans 12 amino acids. Trimming stripped 6 bases from V and 10 bases from J, with 15 bases between. CDR3 protein: CASSSSGWRAFF. The CDR3 DNA reads TGTGCCAGCAGCTCCTCGGGTTGGAGAGCTTTCTTT.

The V call is TRBV6-5, the J call TRBJ2-1, with TRBD2 identical over 10 bases. The CDR3 extends over 14 amino acids. Trimming took 2 bases from V and 6 from J; bases not matched to a gene: 1. The germline gives CDR1 MNHEY, CDR2 SVGAGI. CDR3 DNA: TGTGCCAGCAGTTACAGCGGGAGGGCCAATGAGCAGTTCTTC. Its protein is CASSYSGRANEQFF.

V gene TRBV28 combines with J gene TRBJ1-4; 7 nucleotides align to TRBD1. The CDR3 loop spans 16 amino acids. Losses at the gene ends were 5 bases for V and 8 bases for J; bases not matched to a gene: 14. Germline V lookup: CDR1 MDHEN, CDR2 SYDVKM. This chain's CDR3 is CASSPFRQGLLEKLFF. Written as DNA, the CDR3 is TGTGCCAGCAGTCCCTTCAGACAGGGATTATTAGAAAAACTGTTTTTT.

The rearrangement joins TRBV5-1 to TRBJ1-3; TRBD1 might be the D (5 bases). The germline CDR1 and CDR2 sequences are SGHRS and YFSETQ. The CDR3 sequence is 14 residues long. Trimming shortened V by 2 bases and J by 2 bases, and 8 bases separated the two germline ends. CDR3 DNA: TGCGCCAGCAGCTTCGCGGGGGCTGGAAACACCATATATTTT. It yields the protein CASSFAGAGNTIYF. The variable domain in full, with the rest retrieved from reference TRBV5-1 and TRBJ1-3, is KAGVTQTPRYLIKTRGQQVTLSCSPISGHRSVSWYQQTPGQGLQFLFEYFSETQRNKGNFPGRFSGRQFSNSRSEMNVSTLELGDSALYLCASSFAGAGNTIYFGEGSWLTVV.

This clone was detected a few times. The chain carries TRBV27 and TRBJ2-5; 9 bases match TRBD1. The CDR3 totals 14 residues. With V trimmed by 5 bases and J by 4 bases, 5 bases remained unmatched. The germline V gene encodes CDR1 MNHEY and CDR2 SMNVEV (reference sequence). CDR3 nucleotides: TGTGCCAGCAGTCGCCGGGACAGGGCAGAGACCCAGTACTTC. Its protein product is CASSRRDRAETQYF.

The chain is built from TRBV2 and TRBJ2-7; 10 nucleotides agree with TRBD2. This CDR3 region has 15 residues. Losses at the gene ends were 6 bases for V and 0 bases for J; bases not matched to a gene: 5. Germline V gives CDR1 SNHLY, CDR2 FYNNEI. CDR3 DNA: TGTGCCAGCAGGACCGGGACTAGCGCCTCCTACGAGCAGTACTTC. It translates to CASRTGTSASYEQYF.

The rearrangement joins TRBV3-1 (or the pseudogene TRBV3-2) to TRBJ1-2; 7 nucleotides align to TRBD1. Germline lookup yields CDR1 LGHDT and CDR2 YNNKEL (reference sequence). The CDR3 consists of 15 residues. Trimming took 4 bases from V and 4 from J; bases not matched to a gene: 9. In nucleotides, the CDR3 is TGTGCCAGCAGCCCAGGGACAGCCTCTACCTATGGCTACACCTTC. Translated: CASSPGTASTYGYTF.

The chain uses TRBV9 and TRBJ2-7, with TRBD1 matching over 12 bases. CDR1 is SGDLS, CDR2 YYNGEE, per germline. With 0 bases clipped from V and 5 bases from J, the junction kept 6 bases outside the gene matches. This CDR3 has 16 amino acids. This chain's CDR3 is CASSVDGTGGIHEQYF. CDR3 DNA sequence: TGTGCCAGCAGCGTAGACGGGACAGGGGGCATCCACGAGCAGTACTTC.